These 14 T cell receptor beta chains originate from one sample sequenced in a study of regulatory T cells in long-lasting Graves disease. Arm-PCR of CDR3 regions and iRepertoire HTBI primers were used to build TCR beta libraries. TCRdb reprocessed the multiplex PCR reads via MiXCR and lists one record per CDR3 protein. In the table there are roughly 440,000 distinct CDR3 sequences, roughly 17% of which are singletons. Time point indicated: newly diagnosed GD, antithyroid drugs for less than 3 months. The TCR library was made from RNA extracted from PBMCs. These same data were also listed under a study on T cells in Graves' hyperthyroidism and ophthalmopathy.

The sequencing here drew on peripheral blood mononuclear cells (PBMCs), taken at new diagnosis, from a patient treated with antithyroid drugs. Receptors originate from a young woman with Graves disease.

This clonotype was counted only a few times. This rearrangement joins TRBV19 to TRBJ2-4; 10 nucleotides agree with TRBD1. Germline CDR1 is LNHDA and CDR2 is SQIVND (reference sequence). The CDR3 spans 16 residues. Losses at the gene ends were 6 bases for V and 9 bases for J; bases not matched to a gene: 14. CDR3 in amino acids: CASRPGPGQGWGIQYF. The CDR3 nucleotides read TGTGCCAGTAGACCTGGACCGGGACAGGGGTGGGGCATTCAGTACTTC.

In the case of this clonotype: Being one base from a much bigger clone, this may be a read error. This rearrangement joins TRBV12-3 or TRBV12-4 to TRBJ2-1, with D hard to call. The CDR3 loop spans 12 amino acids. V was cut by 1 base and J by 9 bases, with 7 bases left in between. The CDR3: CASSLEVGEQFF. The CDR3, as DNA: TGTGCCAGCAGTTTAGAGGTCGGTGAGCAGTTCTTC.

V usage is TRBV11-2 and J usage is TRBJ2-3; no clear D. The V gene lost 0 bases and the J gene lost 2 bases, with 6 bases spanning the gap. Germline V lookup: CDR1 SGHAT, CDR2 FQNNGV. The CDR3 is made up of 14 amino acids. CDR3 DNA sequence: TGTGCCAGCAGCTTAGATCGAATCACAGATACGCAGTATTTT. Translating gives CASSLDRITDTQYF.

This clonotype showed up just a few times. The V call is TRBV30, the J call TRBJ1-5; a possible D gene is TRBD1 (6 bases). Trimming took off 0 bases at V and 2 bases at J, with 11 bases between the two ends. The germline CDR1 and CDR2 sequences are GTSNPN and SVGIG (reference sequence). The CDR3 length is 15 residues. CDR3 amino acids: CAWSVRGRGNQPQHF. DNA for the CDR3: TGTGCCTGGAGTGTACGGGGGCGCGGCAATCAGCCCCAGCATTTT. The whole variable domain, remainder taken from reference TRBV30 and TRBJ1-5, is SQTIHQWPATLVQPVGSPLSLECTVEGTSNPNLYWYRQAAGRGLQLLFYSVGIGQISSEVPQNLSASRPQDRQFILSSKKLLLSDSGFYLCAWSVRGRGNQPQHFGDGTRLSIL.

The chain couples TRBV12-3 or TRBV12-4 to TRBJ1-3, with D possibly matching TRBD1 (5 bases). Trimming took 6 bases from V and 0 from J, leaving 12 bases between them. This CDR3 region has 15 residues. The CDR3 loop reads CASRPGTDSGNTIYF. The CDR3 DNA is TGTGCCAGCAGACCCGGGACGGACTCTGGAAACACCATATATTTT.

The rearrangement links TRBV6-9 to TRBJ2-2; possible D gene TRBD1, 6 bases. Between the trimmed V and J ends, which lost 6 bases and 7 bases, there was a span of 15 bases. Looked up from germline, CDR1 is MNHGY and CDR2 is SVAAGI. CDR3 size: 14 residues. The CDR3 bases are TGTGCCAGCAGGCTACTTCAGGGGAGCGGGGAGCTGTTTTTT. This codes for CASRLLQGSGELFF.

This clonotype came up many times. The chain uses TRBV28 and TRBJ2-7; 9 positions agree with TRBD2. Germline CDR1 MDHEN, CDR2 SYDVKM. J was trimmed by 4 bases and V by 8 bases; bases with no gene match: 9. The CDR3 is 14 residues long. CDR3 sequence reads: CASLEAGGPYEQYF. The CDR3, as DNA: TGTGCCAGCCTCGAGGCGGGAGGGCCGTACGAGCAGTACTTC.

This clonotype was recorded a few times. An end of the junction does not agree with germline; a read error may underlie this. The chain has TRBV5-5 and TRBJ2-7; D is perhaps TRBD1 (5 bases). CDR3 length equals 17 residues. The germline gives CDR1 SGHKS, CDR2 YYEKEE (reference sequence). The CDR3 reads CASSQVYGGARVYEQYF. CDR3 nucleotides: TGCGCCAGCAGCCAAGTATACGGTGGAGCCAGGGTCTACGAGCAGTACTTC.

This chain connects TRBV2 to TRBJ2-7; possibly TRBD2 for D (5 bases). This CDR3 has 11 amino acids. Germline V gene lookup returns CDR1 SNHLY and CDR2 FYNNEI. V gave up 8 bases and J gave up 5 bases, with 10 bases separating them. CDR3: CASLTGNEQYF. CDR3 in DNA: TGTGCCAGCTTGACCGGGAACGAGCAGTACTTC.

V gene TRBV7-9 combines with J gene TRBJ2-1; no clear D. Germline V CDR1 and CDR2: SEHNR, FQNEAQ (reference sequence). The CDR3 extends over 16 amino acids. With 5 bases removed from V and 3 bases from J, the gap between germline ends came to 17 bases. For the CDR3, the DNA is TGTGCCAGCAGCAGTCTATCGACCCAAGACTACAATGAGCAGTTCTTC. Protein sequence: CASSSLSTQDYNEQFF.

This clonotype has a count of ten or more. The chain employs TRBV5-1 and TRBJ1-1, with 7 bases aligning to TRBD1. The trim removed 4 bases at V and 0 bases at J, leaving 3 bases unmatched. CDR3 length: 14 amino acids. From germline, CDR1 is SGHRS and CDR2 YFSETQ. CDR3 protein: CASSMTGLNTEAFF. The CDR3 coding sequence is TGCGCCAGCAGCATGACAGGGTTGAACACTGAAGCTTTCTTT. The whole variable domain, remainder taken from reference TRBV5-1 and TRBJ1-1, is KAGVTQTPRYLIKTRGQQVTLSCSPISGHRSVSWYQQTPGQGLQFLFEYFSETQRNKGNFPGRFSGRQFSNSRSEMNVSTLELGDSALYLCASSMTGLNTEAFFGQGTRLTVV.

This clonotype has a count of ten or more. The chain carries TRBV12-3 or TRBV12-4 and TRBJ2-7; 9 bases line up with TRBD2. The CDR3 consists of 15 residues. With V trimmed by 6 bases and J by 3 bases, 9 bases remained unmatched. The CDR3 reads CASSPIIAGDYEQYF. CDR3 in DNA: TGTGCCAGCAGCCCTATTATAGCGGGAGACTACGAGCAGTACTTC.

In this sample, this clonotype turned up many times. The rearrangement uses TRBV20-1 and TRBJ1-1, with a possible D match to TRBD1 (6 bases). CDR1 is DFQATT and CDR2 is SNEGSKA in the germline V gene (reference sequence). CDR3 size: 15 residues. CDR3 DNA sequence: TGCAAACCGGACAGCATTACCCTCATGAACACTGAAGCTTTCTTT. Translating it yields CKPDSITLMNTEAFF.

This clonotype was detected only a few times. The rearrangement joins TRBV30 to TRBJ2-7; D remains unclear. Germline V gene data show CDR1 as GTSNPN and CDR2 as SVGIG (reference sequence). The V gene lost 0 bases and the J gene lost 5 bases, with 11 bases spanning the gap. The CDR3 is 13 amino acids. CDR3 sequence reads: CAWSVLGFDEQYF. The CDR3 DNA sequence: TGTGCCTGGAGTGTACTCGGGTTCGACGAGCAGTACTTC.